These 22 T cell receptor beta chains came from one sample sequenced in a study of T cell responses to AZD1222 COVID-19 vaccine. Sequencing used immunoSEQ multiplex PCR; TCRdb keeps in-frame clones, though not all of them. The sample records roughly 160,000 clones, around 92% being singletons. The source material was peripheral blood, sampled 28 days after the second AZD1222 dose. The receptors stem from an adult who received the AZD1222 COVID-19 vaccine.

V and J are TRBV4-3 and TRBJ1-2; D may be TRBD1 (5 bases). The germline gives CDR1 LGHNA, CDR2 YSLEER. This CDR3 has 16 amino acids. V gave up 1 base and J gave up 1 base, with 13 bases separating them. CDR3 coding DNA: TGCGCCAGCAGCCAAGGCACACAGGCGATTAACTATGGCTACACCTTC. This codes for CASSQGTQAINYGYTF.

This rearrangement joins TRBV19 to TRBJ2-7; the D call may be TRBD1 or TRBD2 (6 bases each). V shed 5 bases and J shed 2 bases, with 19 bases lying between them. Germline V gene lookup returns CDR1 LNHDA and CDR2 SQIVND (reference sequence). There are 16 residues in the CDR3. The CDR3 here is CASSLGSRGAAYEQYF. CDR3 in DNA: TGTGCCAGTAGTTTAGGGTCAAGGGGGGCGGCCTACGAGCAGTACTTC.

The rearrangement uses TRBV18 and TRBJ1-2; 9 positions match TRBD1. The V and J ends lost 3 bases and 3 bases, in that order; junction bases with no gene match: 5. The CDR3 sequence is 15 residues long. The germline CDR1 and CDR2 sequences are KGHSH and LQKENI. The CDR3: CASSPGQGTYYGYTF. CDR3 in DNA: TGTGCCAGCTCACCTGGACAGGGGACTTACTATGGCTACACCTTC.

This clone was recorded only once. This chain uses TRBV7-2 with TRBJ2-1, with 9 nucleotides matching TRBD2. The V gene's germline CDR1 is SGHTA and CDR2 FQGNSA. V was pared by 1 base and J by 12 bases, with 10 bases of the junction left unmatched. The CDR3 covers 15 residues. The CDR3 coding sequence is TGTGCCAGCAGCTTAGAGAGCGGGAGGCCTGCGGGGCAGTTCTTC. Translating gives CASSLESGRPAGQFF. Complete variable domain (other parts from reference TRBV7-2 and TRBJ2-1): GAGVSQSPSNKVTEKGKDVELRCDPISGHTALYWYRQSLGQGLEFLIYFQGNSAPDKSGLPSDRFSAERTGGSVSTLTIQRTQQEDSAVYLCASSLESGRPAGQFFGPGTRLTVL.

V is TRBV27 and J is TRBJ2-7, with D possibly TRBD2 on 5 matching bases. Trimming cost V 3 bases and J 1 base, with 7 bases left between them. The CDR3 spans 13 residues. Germline CDR1 MNHEY, CDR2 SMNVEV (reference sequence). CDR3 DNA sequence: TGTGCCAGCAGTTTCGGGAAATCCTACGAGCAGTACTTC. The encoded protein is CASSFGKSYEQYF.

This chain uses TRBV6-1 with TRBJ2-5; 12 positions agree with TRBD2. The CDR3 is made up of 15 amino acids. V was pared by 7 bases and J by 5 bases, with 8 bases of the junction left unmatched. Germline CDR1 is MNHNS and CDR2 is SASEGT. The CDR3 is CASKLAGGPGETQYF. DNA for the CDR3: TGTGCCAGCAAGCTAGCGGGGGGGCCCGGGGAGACCCAGTACTTC.

The V and J genes are TRBV28 and TRBJ2-1; perhaps TRBD1 as D (5 bases). The length of the CDR3 is 15 residues. Germline V lookup: CDR1 MDHEN, CDR2 SYDVKM. Trimming cost V 4 bases and J 5 bases, with 15 bases left between them. For the CDR3, the DNA is TGTGCCAGCAGTTGGAAGGGGATACTAAACAATGAGCAGTTCTTC. This gives the protein CASSWKGILNNEQFF.

The CDR3 here is CASSQETGIRAEAFF. CDR3 nucleotides: TGCGCCAGCAGCCAAGAAACAGGGATTCGCGCTGAAGCTTTCTTT. V is TRBV4-3 and J is TRBJ1-1; TRBD1 might be the D (6 bases). Germline CDR1 and CDR2: LGHNA and YSLEER. CDR3 size: 15 residues. The V end lost 0 bases, the J end lost 6 bases, and 14 bases lay between the germline ends.

The rearrangement joins TRBV24-1 to TRBJ1-2; D not certain. Germline CDR1 reads KGHDR; CDR2 reads SFDVKD. The CDR3 is 18 residues long. V was shortened by 0 bases and J by 1 base, with 17 bases between the two germline ends. CDR3 nucleotides: TGTGCCACCAGTGATTTGCCGAGCAAACAGCGCTATAACTATGGCTACACCTTC. This translates into CATSDLPSKQRYNYGYTF.

This chain uses TRBV7-3 with TRBJ2-2; TRBD2 matches 11 bases. Trimming at V came to 0 bases and at J to 6 bases, leaving 3 bases not matched to a gene. CDR3 size: 16 residues. Germline CDR1 is SGHTA and CDR2 is FQGTGA. The CDR3 spells CASSLTGTSGAGELFF. The CDR3 DNA is TGTGCCAGCAGCTTAACCGGGACTAGCGGCGCCGGGGAGCTGTTTTTT.

The V gene is TRBV3-1 (or the pseudogene TRBV3-2), the J gene TRBJ2-3; weak D call: TRBD2 (6 bases). The germline CDR1 and CDR2 sequences are LGHDT and YNNKEL (reference sequence). The V and J ends lost 5 bases and 1 base respectively, with 10 bases between them. This CDR3 is 14 amino acids long. CDR3 loop: CASSTLAGTDTQYF. The CDR3 nucleotides read TGTGCCAGCAGCACACTAGCCGGCACAGATACGCAGTATTTT.

This clone was found once. Other DNA variants within this sample encode the same CDR3. This chain joins TRBV19 and TRBJ1-5, with D perhaps matching TRBD1 (6 bases). Between the trimmed V and J ends, which lost 5 bases and 4 bases, there was a span of 9 bases. The CDR3 has 13 amino acids. Per germline, CDR1 LNHDA and CDR2 SQIVND (reference sequence). The DNA of the CDR3 is TGTGCCAGTAGTGACACAGGGAATCAGCCCCAGCATTTT. Protein product: CASSDTGNQPQHF. The variable domain in full, completed from reference TRBV19 and TRBJ1-5, reads DGGITQSPKYLFRKEGQNVTLSCEQNLNHDAMYWYRQDPGQGLRLIYYSQIVNDFQKGDIAEGYSVSREKKESFPLTVTSAQKNPTAFYLCASSDTGNQPQHFGDGTRLSIL.

V and J are TRBV18 and TRBJ2-1; no firm D call. CDR3 length equals 16 residues. The germline V gene encodes CDR1 KGHSH and CDR2 LQKENI. With 4 bases removed from V and 2 bases from J, the gap between germline ends came to 15 bases. CDR3 protein: CASSLGSGFTYNEQFF. For the CDR3, the DNA is TGTGCCAGCTCACTAGGCTCTGGGTTCACCTACAATGAGCAGTTCTTC.

The gene calls are TRBV7-2 and TRBJ1-4; the D gene is possibly TRBD1 (5 bases). The germline V gene has CDR1 SGHTA and CDR2 FQGNSA. Trimming took off 2 bases at V and 8 bases at J, with 12 bases between the two ends. This CDR3 has 14 amino acids. CDR3 nucleotides: TGTGCCAGCAGCTTATTTTTAGGGGACGAAAAACTGTTTTTT. Translating gives CASSLFLGDEKLFF.

J is TRBJ2-1 and V is TRBV6-2 or TRBV6-3; 10 bases align to TRBD2. Per germline, CDR1 MNHEY and CDR2 SVGEGT. The CDR3 is made up of 18 amino acids. With V trimmed by 2 bases and J by 0 bases, 7 bases remained unmatched. Here the CDR3 DNA reads TGTGCCAGCAGTTACCGGCTAGCGGGAGTAAGCTCCTACAATGAGCAGTTCTTC. This gives the protein CASSYRLAGVSSYNEQFF.

The chain joins TRBV7-2 to TRBJ2-3; D gene unclear. The germline V and J ends were trimmed by 2 bases and 2 bases, with 14 bases remaining between them. The CDR3 extends over 16 amino acids. Germline V gene data show CDR1 as SGHTA and CDR2 as FQGNSA. The CDR3 reads CASSLRAANPTDTQYF. CDR3 in DNA: TGTGCCAGCAGCTTAAGGGCAGCGAACCCCACAGATACGCAGTATTTT.

The rearrangement links TRBV6-5 to TRBJ2-1; 11 bases agree with TRBD2. Germline values: CDR1 MNHEY, CDR2 SVGAGI. Trimming took 0 bases from V and 9 from J; bases not matched to a gene: 7. The CDR3 spans 16 residues. The chain's CDR3 is CASSYSTSGVGGEQFF. DNA for the CDR3: TGTGCCAGCAGTTACTCGACTAGCGGGGTAGGGGGTGAGCAGTTCTTC.

V usage is TRBV18 and J usage is TRBJ2-3; no clear D gene. The germline V gene has CDR1 KGHSH and CDR2 LQKENI. Trimming shortened V by 2 bases and J by 0 bases, and 9 bases separated the two germline ends. The CDR3 length is 15 residues. The CDR3 coding sequence is TGTGCCAGCTCACCATCCCAGACTAGCACAGATACGCAGTATTTT. As protein: CASSPSQTSTDTQYF.

The genes are TRBV11-3 and TRBJ2-3, with 8 bases matching TRBD2. Germline loops: CDR1 SGHNT, CDR2 YENEEA. With V trimmed by 3 bases and J by 14 bases, 10 bases remained unmatched. The length of the CDR3 is 13 residues. CDR3 residues: CASSLHQSGRPYF. The CDR3 DNA reads TGTGCCAGCAGCTTGCATCAAAGCGGGAGACCGTATTTT.

The chain couples TRBV10-3 to TRBJ1-6; possible D gene TRBD1, 5 bases. CDR1 and CDR2 from the germline V gene are ENHRY and SYGVKD. Between the trimmed V and J ends, which lost 8 bases and 0 bases, there was a span of 11 bases. CDR3 length equals 15 residues. The CDR3 here is CAISGMSSYNSPLHF. CDR3 in DNA: TGTGCCATCTCAGGGATGAGCTCCTATAATTCACCCCTCCACTTT.

The chain is built from TRBV6-5 and TRBJ2-7; 9 bases match TRBD2. Trimming at V came to 11 bases and at J to 6 bases, leaving 14 bases not matched to a gene. The CDR3 is 14 amino acids. Looked up from germline, CDR1 is MNHEY and CDR2 is SVGAGI. Here the CDR3 DNA reads TGTGCCGGCCGGAGAGCGGGGGGCCGTGCCGAGCAGTACTTC. Translated, it gives CAGRRAGGRAEQYF.

V gene TRBV30 combines with J gene TRBJ2-5; 9 bases are shared with TRBD1. The CDR3 sequence is 16 residues long. V dropped 3 bases and J dropped 0; count of bases not matched to a gene: 8. CDR1 GTSNPN and CDR2 SVGIG come from the germline V gene (reference sequence). The CDR3 here is CAWSLGDRVYQETQYF. The DNA for the CDR3 is TGTGCCTGGAGCCTAGGGGACAGGGTTTACCAAGAGACCCAGTACTTC.